A selection of T cell receptor beta chains follows, all from one sample in a study of T cell changes during pregnancy in multiple sclerosis. TCRdb's copy holds only in-frame clones and misses some; the assay was immunoSEQ multiplex PCR. The sample lists roughly 90,000 clones, around 93% occurring once. The material sequenced was peripheral blood, taken in the third trimester of pregnancy. The source is a female donor with multiple sclerosis, enrolled in a pregnancy study. CDR3s include the opening cysteine and the closing phenylalanine or tryptophan. The D gene is left open where the match is weak. Part of the rows lack a size; the others show once, few, many or a class for expanded clones.

j_call | v_call | clone_size | d_call | cdr3_aa | cdr3_nt
TRBJ1-2 | TRBV7-2 | . | . | CASTKLDLSYGYTF | TGTGCCAGCACAAAACTAGACTTGTCCTATGGCTACACCTTC
TRBJ1-5 | TRBV28 | . | . | CASIPGGNQPQHF | TGTGCCAGCATCCCCGGGGGCAATCAGCCCCAGCATTTT
TRBJ2-3 | TRBV25-1 | . | TRBD2 | CASSSGTTFTDTQYF | TGTGCCAGCAGTTCCGGGACTACATTCACAGATACGCAGTATTTT
TRBJ2-3 | TRBV15 | . | . | CATSRGKGLGDTQYF | TGTGCCACCAGCAGAGGGAAGGGGTTAGGAGATACGCAGTATTTT
TRBJ2-1 | TRBV29-1 | once | . | CSVELSRGSGEQFF | TGCAGCGTTGAACTATCGAGGGGGTCGGGTGAGCAGTTCTTC
TRBJ2-1 | TRBV19 | . | TRBD2 | CATDSGFYNEQFF | TGTGCCACCGATAGCGGGTTCTACAATGAGCAGTTCTTC
TRBJ2-5 | TRBV6-5 | . | . | CASSTGIETQYF | TGTGCCAGCAGTACAGGGATAGAGACCCAGTACTTC
TRBJ1-3 | TRBV15 | . | . | CATRSDEWYSGNTIYF | TGTGCCACCAGGTCAGATGAATGGTACTCTGGAAACACCATATATTTT
TRBJ1-3 | TRBV2 | . | . | CASSGQGNTIYF | TGTGCCAGCAGTGGGCAGGGAAACACCATATATTTT
TRBJ2-3 | TRBV15 | . | TRBD2 | CATSRDPREAPSGTQYF | TGTGCCACCAGCAGAGATCCCCGGGAGGCCCCTTCTGGTACGCAGTATTTT
TRBJ2-3 | TRBV6-5 | . | . | CASGRGTDTQYF | TGTGCCAGCGGCCGGGGTACAGATACGCAGTATTTT
TRBJ1-1 | TRBV5-1 | . | TRBD1 | CASSGQGDLAEAFF | TGCGCCAGCAGCGGGCAGGGGGATCTCGCTGAAGCTTTCTTT
TRBJ2-1 | TRBV5-1 | . | TRBD2 | CASSPRTSANNEQFF | TGCGCCAGCAGCCCTAGGACTAGCGCAAACAATGAGCAGTTCTTC